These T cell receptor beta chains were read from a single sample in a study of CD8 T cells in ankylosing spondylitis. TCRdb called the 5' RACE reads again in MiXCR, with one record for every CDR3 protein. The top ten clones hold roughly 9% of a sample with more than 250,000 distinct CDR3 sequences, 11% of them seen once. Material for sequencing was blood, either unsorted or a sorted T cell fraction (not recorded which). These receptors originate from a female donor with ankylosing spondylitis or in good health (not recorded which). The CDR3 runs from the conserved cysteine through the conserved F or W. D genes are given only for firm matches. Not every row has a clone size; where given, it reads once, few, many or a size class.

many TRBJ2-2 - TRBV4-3 TGCGCCAGCAGCCATAATCAACGAAACACCGGGGAGCTGTTTTTT CASSHNQRNTGELFF
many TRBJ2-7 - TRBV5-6 TGTGCCAGCAGCTCCCTTCTGACCGCGACCTACGAGCAGTACTTC CASSSLLTATYEQYF
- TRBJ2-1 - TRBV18 TGTGCCAGCTCACCTCTGCTTGGTAGGAATGAGCAGTTCTTC CASSPLLGRNEQFF
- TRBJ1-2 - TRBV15 TGTGCCACCAGCAGAGAGGCCGTCACAACAAACTATGGCTACACCTTC CATSREAVTTNYGYTF
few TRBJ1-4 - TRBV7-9 TGTGCCAGCAGCTTAGGTCTTCAGGGAACTAATGAAAAACTGTTTTTT CASSLGLQGTNEKLFF
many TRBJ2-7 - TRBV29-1 TGCAGCGGGCGGACAGCTAACGAGCAGTACTTC CSGRTANEQYF
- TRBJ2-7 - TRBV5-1 TGCGCCAGCAGCTTGGGTCGGTTTGAGGAGCAGTACTTC CASSLGRFEEQYF
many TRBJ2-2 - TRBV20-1 TGCAGTGCTACTTTCACCGGGGAGCTGTTTTTT CSATFTGELFF
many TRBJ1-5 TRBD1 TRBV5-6 TGTGCCAGCAGCAGGACAGGGGGCCATCAGCCCCAGCATTTT CASSRTGGHQPQHF
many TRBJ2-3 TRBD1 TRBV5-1 TGCGCCAGCAGCGCCCTCTCACAGGGGGTAGCAGATACGCAGTATTTT CASSALSQGVADTQYF
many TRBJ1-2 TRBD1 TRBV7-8 TGTGCCAGCAGCTCGGGAACCTCAGGGGGTGGCTACACCTTC CASSSGTSGGGYTF
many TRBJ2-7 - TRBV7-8 TGTGCCAGCAGCTTAGTTGCGGGGCAAACCTACGAGCAGTACTTC CASSLVAGQTYEQYF
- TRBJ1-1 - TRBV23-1 TGCGCCAGCAGTCAATTTCATGGTGGAGGGACTGAAGCTTTCTTT CASSQFHGGGTEAFF
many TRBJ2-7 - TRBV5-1 TGCGCCAGCAGTCCTACTAATCGGAACTCCTACGAGCAGTACTTC CASSPTNRNSYEQYF
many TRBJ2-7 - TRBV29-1 TGCAGCGTTAAGCAGGGGACCTACGAGCAGTACTTC CSVKQGTYEQYF
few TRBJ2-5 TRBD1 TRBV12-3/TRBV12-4 TGTGCCAGCAGACCTCCGGGACAGGGATTGCAAGAGACCCAGTACTTC CASRPPGQGLQETQYF
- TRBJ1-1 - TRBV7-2 TGTGCCAGCAGCTTAGGCCGGGCCATGACGGACACTGAAGCTTTCTTT CASSLGRAMTDTEAFF
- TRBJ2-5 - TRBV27 TGTGCCAGGGGTCAGGACTACCTAAATGAGACCCAGTACTTC CARGQDYLNETQYF
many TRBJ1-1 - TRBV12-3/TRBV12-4 TGTGCCAGCACCTCGAGGAGAGGGAACACTGAAGCTTTCTTT CASTSRRGNTEAFF
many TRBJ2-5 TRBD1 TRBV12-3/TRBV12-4 TGTGCCAGCAGTTTCGACAGGGCGACCCAGTACTTC CASSFDRATQYF
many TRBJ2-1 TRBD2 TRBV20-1 TGCAGTGCTCGCCGGGGGGGCCCGGGCAATGAGCAGTTCTTC CSARRGGPGNEQFF
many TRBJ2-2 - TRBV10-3 TGTGCCATCAGTGAGATAGGACAGACTACCGGGGAGCTGTTTTTT CAISEIGQTTGELFF
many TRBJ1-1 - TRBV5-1 TGCGCCAGCAGCGGACCCTCGGTGGTGAACACTGAAGCTTTCTTT CASSGPSVVNTEAFF
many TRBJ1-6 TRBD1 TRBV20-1 TGCAGTGCTAGGGTCAGGGGGAGCTCCTATAATTCACCCCTCCACTTT CSARVRGSSYNSPLHF
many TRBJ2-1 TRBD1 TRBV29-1 TGCAGCGTAGCCGGGACAGGGGGCTGGCGGGTGGATTTTAATGAGCAGTTCTTC CSVAGTGGWRVDFNEQFF
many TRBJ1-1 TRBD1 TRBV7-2 TGTGCCAGCAGCTTACGGGGACAGCACACTGAAGCTTTCTTT CASSLRGQHTEAFF
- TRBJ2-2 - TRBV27 TGTGCCAGCAGTTTCCACAGAACGAACACCGGGGAGCTGTTTTTT CASSFHRTNTGELFF
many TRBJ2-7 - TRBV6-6 TGTGCCAGCAGTTACCCTGATTACGAGCAGTACTTC CASSYPDYEQYF
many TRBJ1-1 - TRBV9 TGTGCCAGCAGCGGGGGATCGACTGAAGCTTTCTTT CASSGGSTEAFF
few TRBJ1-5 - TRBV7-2 TGTGCCAGCAGCTTAACGAACCGGGGATATCAGCCCCAGCATTTT CASSLTNRGYQPQHF
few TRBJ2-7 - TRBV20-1 TGCAGTGCTAGCGCGGGCCCCGTCCACGAGCAGTACTTC CSASAGPVHEQYF
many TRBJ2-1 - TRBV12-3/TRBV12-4 TGTGCCAGCAGTTTAGGATCCACAGGGTCGAATGAGCAGTTCTTC CASSLGSTGSNEQFF
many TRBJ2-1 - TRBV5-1 TGCGCCAGCAGTCAGGGGGGGGGCTACAATGAGCAGTTCTTC CASSQGGGYNEQFF
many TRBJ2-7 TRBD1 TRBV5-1 TGCGCCAGCAGCCACCGGGACAGCACCTACGAGCAGTACTTC CASSHRDSTYEQYF
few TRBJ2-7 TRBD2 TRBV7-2 TGTGCCAGCAGCAAGGGACTAGCGGGGAACTACGAGCAGTACTTC CASSKGLAGNYEQYF
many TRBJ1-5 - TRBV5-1 TGCGCCAGCAGCCCCGGGGTGGGGGACACCCGTAGCAATCAGCCCCAGCATTTT CASSPGVGDTRSNQPQHF
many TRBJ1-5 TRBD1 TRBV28 TGTGCCAGCAGTGCGACAGGGCCTAATCAGCCCCAGCATTTT CASSATGPNQPQHF